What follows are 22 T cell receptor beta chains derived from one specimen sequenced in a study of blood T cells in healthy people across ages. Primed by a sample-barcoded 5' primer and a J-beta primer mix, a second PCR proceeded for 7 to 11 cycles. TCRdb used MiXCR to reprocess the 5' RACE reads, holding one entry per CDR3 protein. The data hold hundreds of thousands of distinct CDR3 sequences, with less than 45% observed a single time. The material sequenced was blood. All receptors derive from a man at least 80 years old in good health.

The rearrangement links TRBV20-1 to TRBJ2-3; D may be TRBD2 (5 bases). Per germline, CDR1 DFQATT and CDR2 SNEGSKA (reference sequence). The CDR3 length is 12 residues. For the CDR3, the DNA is TGCACCGAGGGTATGAACACAGATACGCAGTATTTT. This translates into CTEGMNTDTQYF.

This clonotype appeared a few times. This chain's CDR3 is CASSPGQGEGKNIQYF. CDR3 in DNA: TGCGCCAGCAGCCCAGGACAGGGGGAAGGCAAAAACATTCAGTACTTC. The V gene is TRBV4-1, the J gene TRBJ2-4, with 10 nucleotides matching TRBD1. CDR3 length equals 16 residues. Germline CDR1 is MGHRA and CDR2 is YSYEKL. V lost 4 bases and J lost 3; bases outside the gene matches: 6.

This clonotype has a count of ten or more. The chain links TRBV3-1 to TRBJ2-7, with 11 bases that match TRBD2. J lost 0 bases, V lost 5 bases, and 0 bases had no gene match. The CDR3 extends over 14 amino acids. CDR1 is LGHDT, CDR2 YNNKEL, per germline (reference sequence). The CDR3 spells CASSTSGGSYEQYF. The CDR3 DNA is TGTGCCAGCAGCACTAGCGGGGGCTCCTACGAGCAGTACTTC.

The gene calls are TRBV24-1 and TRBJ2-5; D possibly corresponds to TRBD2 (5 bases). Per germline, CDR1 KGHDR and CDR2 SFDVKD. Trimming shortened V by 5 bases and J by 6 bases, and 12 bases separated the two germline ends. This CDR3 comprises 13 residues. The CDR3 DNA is TGTGCCACCAGTGCGGCCGGGGTAAAGACCCAGTACTTC. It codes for CATSAAGVKTQYF.

The CDR3 loop reads CASSVAGRSYEQYF. The CDR3, as DNA: TGCGCCAGCAGTGTCGCGGGAAGATCCTACGAGCAGTACTTC. This chain uses TRBV10-2 with TRBJ2-7; possible D gene TRBD2, 6 bases. Trimming stripped 4 bases from V and 1 base from J, with 11 bases between. Germline CDR1 reads WSHSY; CDR2 reads SAAADI. The CDR3 extends over 14 amino acids.

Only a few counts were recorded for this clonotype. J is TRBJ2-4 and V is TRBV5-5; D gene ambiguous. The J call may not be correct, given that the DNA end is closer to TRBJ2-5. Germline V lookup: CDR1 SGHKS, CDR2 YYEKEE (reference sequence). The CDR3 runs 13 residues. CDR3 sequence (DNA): TGTGCCAGCAGCTTGCCCCAAGGGGAGACCCAGTACTTC. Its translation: CASSLPQGETQYF.

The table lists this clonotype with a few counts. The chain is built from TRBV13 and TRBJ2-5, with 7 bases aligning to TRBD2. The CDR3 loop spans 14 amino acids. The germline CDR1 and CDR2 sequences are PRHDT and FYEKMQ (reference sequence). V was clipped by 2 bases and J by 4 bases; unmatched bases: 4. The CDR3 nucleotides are TGTGCCAGCAGCTTACGGCGGGAGATAGAGACCCAGTACTTC. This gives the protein CASSLRREIETQYF.

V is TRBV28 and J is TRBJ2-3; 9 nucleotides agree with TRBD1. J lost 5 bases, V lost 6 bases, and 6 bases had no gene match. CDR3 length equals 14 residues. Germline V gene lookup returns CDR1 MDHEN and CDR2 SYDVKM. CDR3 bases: TGTGCCAGCAGCGGGACAGGGTTGGTAGATACGCAGTATTTT. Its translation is CASSGTGLVDTQYF.

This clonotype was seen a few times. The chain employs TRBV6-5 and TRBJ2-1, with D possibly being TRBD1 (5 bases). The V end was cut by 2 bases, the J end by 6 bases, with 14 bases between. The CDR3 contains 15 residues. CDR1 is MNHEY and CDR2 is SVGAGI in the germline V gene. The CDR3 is CASSYRGPMGNEQFF. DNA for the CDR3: TGTGCCAGCAGTTACAGGGGTCCTATGGGCAATGAGCAGTTCTTC.

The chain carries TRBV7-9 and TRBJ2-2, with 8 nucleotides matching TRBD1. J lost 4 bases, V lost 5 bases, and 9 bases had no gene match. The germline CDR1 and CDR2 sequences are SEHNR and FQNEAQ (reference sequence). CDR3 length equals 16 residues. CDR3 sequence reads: CASSLGQGQVTGELFF. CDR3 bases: TGTGCCAGCAGCCTTGGACAGGGCCAGGTCACCGGGGAGCTGTTTTTT.

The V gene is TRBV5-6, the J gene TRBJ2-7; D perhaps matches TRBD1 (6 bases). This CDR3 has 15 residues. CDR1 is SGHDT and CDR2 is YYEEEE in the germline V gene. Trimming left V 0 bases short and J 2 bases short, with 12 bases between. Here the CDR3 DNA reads TGTGCCAGCAGCTTGGAGGACAGCAGCGCCTACGAGCAGTACTTC. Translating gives CASSLEDSSAYEQYF.

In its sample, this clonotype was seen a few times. The CDR3 DNA reads TGTGCCAGCAGCCCTAGAGGAGGGTTAGAGGGCTACACCTTC. Its translation is CASSPRGGLEGYTF. The chain carries TRBV7-6 and TRBJ1-2; no definite D call. The germline gives CDR1 SGHVS, CDR2 FNYEAQ. The CDR3 sequence is 14 residues long. The V end lost 5 bases, the J end lost 8 bases, and 18 bases lay between the germline ends. The full variable domain, in which reference TRBV7-6 and TRBJ1-2 provide the parts outside the CDR3, is GAGVSQSPRYKVTKRGQDVALRCDPISGHVSLYWYRQALGQGPEFLTYFNYEAQQDKSGLPNDRFSAERPEGSISTLTIQRTEQRDSAMYRCASSPRGGLEGYTFGSGTRLTVV.

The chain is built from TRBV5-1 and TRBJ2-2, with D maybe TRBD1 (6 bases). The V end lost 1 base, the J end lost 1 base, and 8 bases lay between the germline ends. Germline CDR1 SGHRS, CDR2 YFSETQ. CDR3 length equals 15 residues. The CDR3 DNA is TGCGCCAGCAGCTTGTACAGGGTGAACACCGGGGAGCTGTTTTTT. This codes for CASSLYRVNTGELFF. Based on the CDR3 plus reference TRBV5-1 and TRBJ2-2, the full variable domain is KAGVTQTPRYLIKTRGQQVTLSCSPISGHRSVSWYQQTPGQGLQFLFEYFSETQRNKGNFPGRFSGRQFSNSRSEMNVSTLELGDSALYLCASSLYRVNTGELFFGEGSRLTVL.

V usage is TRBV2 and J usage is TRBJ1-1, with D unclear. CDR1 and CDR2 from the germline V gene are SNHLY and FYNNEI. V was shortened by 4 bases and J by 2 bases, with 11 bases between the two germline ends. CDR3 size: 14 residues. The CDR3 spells CASSVLAINTEAFF. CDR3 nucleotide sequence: TGTGCCAGCAGTGTGTTGGCGATTAACACTGAAGCTTTCTTT. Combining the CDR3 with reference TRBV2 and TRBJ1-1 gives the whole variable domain EPEVTQTPSHQVTQMGQEVILRCVPISNHLYFYWYRQILGQKVEFLVSFYNNEISEKSEIFDDQFSVERPDGSNFTLKIRSTKLEDSAMYFCASSVLAINTEAFFGQGTRLTVV.

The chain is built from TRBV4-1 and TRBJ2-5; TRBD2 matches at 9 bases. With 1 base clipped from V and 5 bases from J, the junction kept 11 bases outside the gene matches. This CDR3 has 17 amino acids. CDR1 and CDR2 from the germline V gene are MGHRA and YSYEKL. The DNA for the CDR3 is TGCGCCAGCAGCCAAGCGGTAAAGGCGGGAGGGACCGAGACCCAGTACTTC. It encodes CASSQAVKAGGTETQYF.

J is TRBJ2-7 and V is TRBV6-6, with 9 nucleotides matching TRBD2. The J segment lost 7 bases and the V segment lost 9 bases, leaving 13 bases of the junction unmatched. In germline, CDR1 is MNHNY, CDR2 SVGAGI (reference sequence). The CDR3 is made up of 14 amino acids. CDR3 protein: CASAGREGNNEQYF. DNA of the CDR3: TGTGCCAGTGCCGGGCGGGAGGGGAACAATGAGCAGTACTTC.

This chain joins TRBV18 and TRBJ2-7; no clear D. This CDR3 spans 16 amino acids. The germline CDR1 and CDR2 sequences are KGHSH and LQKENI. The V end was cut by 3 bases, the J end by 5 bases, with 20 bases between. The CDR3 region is CASSPYPPGSPNEQYF. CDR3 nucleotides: TGTGCCAGCTCACCCTATCCGCCAGGATCTCCTAACGAGCAGTACTTC.

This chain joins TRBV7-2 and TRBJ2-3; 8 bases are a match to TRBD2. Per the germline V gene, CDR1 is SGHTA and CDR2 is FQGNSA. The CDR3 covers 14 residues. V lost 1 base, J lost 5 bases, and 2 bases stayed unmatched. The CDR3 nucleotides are TGTGCCAGCAGCTTAGTCCTAGCGGGAGATACGCAGTATTTT. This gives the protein CASSLVLAGDTQYF.

This chain's CDR3 is CASSLVYAGRDNEQFF. The CDR3 region has the DNA TGTGCCAGCAGCCTCGTCTATGCGGGGAGGGACAATGAGCAGTTCTTC. The rearrangement links TRBV7-3 to TRBJ2-1; 7 positions agree with TRBD2. This CDR3 has 16 residues. Germline V gives CDR1 SGHTA, CDR2 FQGTGA. The trim removed 5 bases at V and 5 bases at J, leaving 12 bases unmatched. The whole variable domain, filled in from reference TRBV7-3 and TRBJ2-1, reads GAGVSQTPSNKVTEKGKYVELRCDPISGHTALYWYRQSLGQGPEFLIYFQGTGAADDSGLPNDRFFAVRPEGSVSTLKIQRTERGDSAVYLCASSLVYAGRDNEQFFGPGTRLTVL.

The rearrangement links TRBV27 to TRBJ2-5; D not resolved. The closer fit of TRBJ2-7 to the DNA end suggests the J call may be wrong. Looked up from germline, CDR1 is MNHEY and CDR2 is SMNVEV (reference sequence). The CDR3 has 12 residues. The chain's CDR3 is CASSLTATEQYF. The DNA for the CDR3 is TGTGCCAGCAGTTTAACGGCCACCGAGCAGTACTTC.

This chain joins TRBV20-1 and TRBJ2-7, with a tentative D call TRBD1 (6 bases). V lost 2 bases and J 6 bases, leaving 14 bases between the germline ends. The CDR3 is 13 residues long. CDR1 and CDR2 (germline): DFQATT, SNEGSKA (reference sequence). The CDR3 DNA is TGCAGTGCTAGACTGACAGCAGGGGCCGAGCAGTACTTC. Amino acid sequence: CSARLTAGAEQYF.

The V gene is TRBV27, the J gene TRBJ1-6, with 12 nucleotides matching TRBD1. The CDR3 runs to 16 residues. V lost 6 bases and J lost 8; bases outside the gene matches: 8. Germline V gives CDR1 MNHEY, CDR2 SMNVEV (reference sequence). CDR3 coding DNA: TGTGCCAGCAGCCTAGGGACAGGGGGCAGGGATTCACCCCTCCACTTT. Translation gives CASSLGTGGRDSPLHF.